The T cell receptor beta chain under discussion was sequenced for a study of blood T cell repertoires in COVID-19 (dated by TCRdb to the early 2020s). Notes on the research overall: Samples from collaborators originated in the United States, Italy and Spain and spanned both the acute and convalescent phases of COVID-19. The material from the prospective study consisted of cDNA or gDNA derived from T cells, B-cell-depleted T cells, or PBMCs. Subjects who had been exposed to COVID-19, were actively infected with it, or had recovered from it provided the deeply sampled blood TCRbeta repertoires that made up the dataset. A freely available public database, intended as a resource for researchers studying the immune response to SARS-CoV-2, is where the repertoires were released. The samples were drawn from two sources: the first 160 participants of the ongoing ImmuneRACE study, and over 1,000 subjects contributed by 6 global collaborators. A de-identified subject ID, COVID-19 status, age in years and sex were almost always included in the sample metadata. Where available, HLA class I and class II types were taken from metadata supplied by the sample provider and were not determined by assay-based typing. Broader findings and caveats from the paper: The quantity of clinical and demographic metadata differed by source and by participant and was supplied without curation.

About this clone itself: What antigen it recognizes has not been identified. Per-nucleotide qualities are absent, and no much larger clonotype sits a single base away.

From the cysteine up to the phenylalanine, the CDR3 has a length of 15 residues. CDR3 DNA is the only sequence kept; it has 45 bases, read in frame from the first base. V lost 8 bases and J lost 0 bases, and the count of bases not matched to a germline gene is 4. The germline V gene yields SNHLY for CDR1 and FYNNEI for CDR2. TCRbeta CDR3 regions were amplified from genomic DNA by means of the immunoSEQ Assay, a bias-controlled multiplex PCR. The original methods were these. The number of nucleated cells in each sample was estimated from the amplification of reference gene primers within the assay. To quantify the absolute abundance of each unique TCRbeta CDR3 rearrangement, sequence reads were collapsed and filtered. For each sample, productive Simpson clonality was calculated by taking the square root of Simpson's diversity index across productive rearrangements. Sourced from immuneACCESS, this table was stored by TCRdb with only in-frame sequences that have V and J called. A share of the clones is absent; for the studies checked, an unresolved V gene accounts for under half, and the remainder has no known explanation. V and J calls plus clone size are reproduced from that table; the DNA served to infer D and trimming. The sample includes around 150,000 clones, with around 86% observed a single time. The top ten constitute roughly 0.99% of the sample.

Whole blood was collected in K2EDTA tubes by collaborating institutions according to the institutions' own protocols. Collaborator samples were shipped for TCRbeta analysis as frozen whole blood, isolated PBMCs, or DNA extracted from either sample type. The specimen was peripheral blood. The TCR originated in a young man with acute or convalescent COVID-19. The sequence links TRBV2 to TRBJ2-6, and TRBD1 matches 7 of the central bases. The nucleotides read TGTGCCAGCGGACAGGCCAGCTCTGGGGCCAACGTCCTGACTTTC. It specifies CASGQASSGANVLTF.